These 22 T cell receptor beta chains originate from one sample sequenced in a study of memory CD4+ T cells and cytomegalovirus serostatus. The sort gate was single viable CD3+CD4+CD8-CD45RO+ cells for memory CD4+ T cells. Libraries were prepared by immunoSEQ multiplex PCR; TCRdb keeps only in-frame clonotypes and omits some of them. The sample includes 40,000 to 55,000 clones, 78% seen only once; the top ten take 0.65% to 0.7%. The specimen was memory CD4+ T cells from blood. The receptor set was obtained from an adult in good health and CMV-seronegative.

This chain links TRBV6-6 with TRBJ1-1; TRBD1 might be the D (5 bases). The V gene's germline CDR1 is MNHNY and CDR2 SVGAGI (reference sequence). This CDR3 contains 16 residues. V lost 5 bases, J lost 2 bases, and 18 bases lay in between. The CDR3 sequence is CASSPHGRGDNTEAFF. The CDR3 DNA follows: TGTGCCAGCAGTCCCCACGGTCGAGGGGATAACACTGAAGCTTTCTTT.

A single count supports this clone. The chain has TRBV7-2 and TRBJ1-2; D is ambiguous. The V end lost 3 bases, the J end lost 4 bases, and 6 bases lay between the germline ends. This CDR3 is built from 12 residues. Per germline, CDR1 SGHTA and CDR2 FQGNSA. CDR3 residues: CASSFSPYGYTF. CDR3 nucleotide sequence: TGTGCCAGCAGCTTTTCGCCCTATGGCTACACCTTC.

This chain links TRBV7-8 with TRBJ1-2; D ambiguous. The CDR3 length is 15 residues. Germline loops: CDR1 SGHVS, CDR2 FQNEAQ. The ends were cut back, 1 base at V and 2 bases at J, with 11 bases in the middle. The CDR3 DNA follows: TGTGCCAGCAGCTTAGACCCCGGCGGGAACTATGGCTACACCTTC. Its translation is CASSLDPGGNYGYTF.

The rearrangement links TRBV14 to TRBJ1-2, with D uncertain. The germline gives CDR1 SGHDN, CDR2 FVKESK. This CDR3 spans 17 amino acids. V was shortened by 0 bases and J by 5 bases, with 19 bases between the two germline ends. Here the CDR3 reads CASSQERAIGVPYGYTF. The DNA of the CDR3 is TGTGCCAGCAGCCAAGAGCGGGCGATTGGAGTACCTTATGGCTACACCTTC.

This clone came up a few times. The V gene is TRBV10-3, the J gene TRBJ2-3; TRBD1 matches 8 bases. V lost 4 bases and J lost 3; bases outside the gene matches: 6. CDR1 and CDR2 (germline): ENHRY, SYGVKD. This CDR3 contains 15 residues. CDR3 DNA: TGTGCCATCAGTGCATCCGGGACAGGTACAGATACGCAGTATTTT. It translates to CAISASGTGTDTQYF.

For the CDR3, the DNA is TGCAGCGTTGAAGGAAGGGGGGCGGACTATGGCTACACCTTC. Translated: CSVEGRGADYGYTF. This rearrangement joins TRBV29-1 to TRBJ1-2, with a possible D match to TRBD1 (6 bases). Per the germline V gene, CDR1 is SQVTM and CDR2 is ANQGSEA. CDR3 length: 14 residues. The ends were cut back, 1 base at V and 3 bases at J, with 12 bases in the middle.

The chain has TRBV2 and TRBJ2-2; 8 bases line up with TRBD2. Trimming at V came to 3 bases and at J to 5 bases, leaving 5 bases not matched to a gene. The V gene's germline CDR1 is SNHLY and CDR2 FYNNEI. The CDR3 is 15 residues long. The CDR3 DNA reads TGTGCCAGCAGTGAGGGGAGCGGGAGAACCGGGGAGCTGTTTTTT. This codes for CASSEGSGRTGELFF.

This clone was seen many times. The V gene is TRBV25-1, the J gene TRBJ1-1; D not resolved. V dropped 4 bases and J dropped 2 bases, with 8 bases sitting between them. CDR3 length: 13 residues. Per germline, CDR1 MGHDK and CDR2 SYGVNS. CDR3 region: CASSVLLNTEAFF. In DNA, the CDR3 is TGTGCCAGCAGTGTTCTTCTTAACACTGAAGCTTTCTTT.

This clone was seen more than once but under ten times. This chain links TRBV6-6 with TRBJ1-1; D is perhaps TRBD1 (6 bases). Germline CDR1 reads MNHNY; CDR2 reads SVGAGI (reference sequence). V was shortened by 7 bases and J by 6 bases, with 9 bases between the two germline ends. This CDR3 has 11 amino acids. CDR3 protein: CASNRQAEAFF. In DNA form, the CDR3 reads TGTGCCAGCAACCGACAGGCTGAAGCTTTCTTT.

Concerning this clone itself: One junction end disagrees with the germline gene, perhaps due to a read error. This rearrangement joins TRBV7-7 to TRBJ2-5; D unresolved. Germline V gene data show CDR1 as SSHAT and CDR2 as FNYEAQ (reference sequence). This CDR3 is 13 amino acids long. The CDR3 region has the DNA TGTGCTAGCAGCTTAGGTCAGAAAGAGACCCAGTACTTC. This codes for CASSLGQKETQYF.

The rearrangement joins TRBV6-1 to TRBJ2-7; D remains unclear. The CDR3 spans 17 residues. Deletions cut 1 base from V and 6 bases from J, with 22 bases between. Germline CDR1 reads MNHNS; CDR2 reads SASEGT. The chain's CDR3 is CASSEEHSLPTRTEQYF. The CDR3 region has the DNA TGTGCCAGCAGTGAAGAGCATTCCCTCCCGACTCGTACCGAGCAGTACTTC.

This chain links TRBV27 with TRBJ1-1, with TRBD1 as a possible D gene (6 bases). CDR3 length equals 14 residues. Germline V lookup: CDR1 MNHEY, CDR2 SMNVEV (reference sequence). V lost 5 bases to trimming and J lost 5 bases, with 15 bases between them. The CDR3 here is CASSLRGLGTEAFF. The CDR3 DNA reads as TGTGCCAGCAGTCTCAGGGGTCTAGGGACTGAAGCTTTCTTT.

The genes are TRBV14 and TRBJ2-3; D not resolved. The CDR3 consists of 16 residues. Trimming took off 0 bases at V and 4 bases at J, with 14 bases between the two ends. The germline gives CDR1 SGHDN, CDR2 FVKESK. The CDR3 region has the DNA TGTGCCAGCAGCCAAGATCGGCTCCGGTCAGCAGATACGCAGTATTTT. Its protein is CASSQDRLRSADTQYF.

The chain carries TRBV2 and TRBJ2-5; D is ambiguous. This CDR3 comprises 11 residues. From germline, CDR1 is SNHLY and CDR2 FYNNEI. V was shortened by 7 bases and J by 5 bases, with 8 bases between the two germline ends. For the CDR3, the DNA is TGTGCCAGCAATCCCCTTGAGACCCAGTACTTC. This gives the protein CASNPLETQYF.

In its sample, this clone was seen a few times. The rearrangement uses TRBV5-4 and TRBJ2-2; maybe TRBD1 (5 bases). Trimming took off 4 bases at V and 0 bases at J, with 10 bases between the two ends. Germline CDR1 and CDR2: SGHNT and YYREEE (reference sequence). The CDR3 has 15 residues. In DNA form, the CDR3 reads TGTGCCAGCAGCCTCGGACATGCGAACACCGGGGAGCTGTTTTTT. It encodes CASSLGHANTGELFF.

The CDR3 loop is CASSLAGGLVSNEQFF. The DNA of the CDR3 is TGTGCCAGCAGCTTGGCCGGGGGACTAGTCTCCAATGAGCAGTTCTTC. This chain links TRBV5-4 with TRBJ2-1; 8 bases are a match to TRBD2. CDR1 is SGHNT and CDR2 is YYREEE in the germline V gene (reference sequence). The CDR3 extends over 16 amino acids. After removal of 0 bases from V and 6 bases from J, the junction contained 8 bases not matched to a gene.

The chain recombines TRBV4-1 with TRBJ1-1; maybe TRBD1 (5 bases). CDR1 MGHRA and CDR2 YSYEKL come from the germline V gene. This CDR3 contains 13 residues. Trimming removed 0 bases from V and 11 bases from J, with 13 bases in between. DNA for the CDR3: TGCGCCAGCAGCCAAGATTGGGGGAGTGAGGCTTTCTTT. It encodes CASSQDWGSEAFF.

The chain has TRBV7-9 and TRBJ2-7; D not resolved. This CDR3 has 15 amino acids. V was cut by 6 bases and J by 0 bases, with 15 bases left in between. Germline CDR1 is SEHNR and CDR2 is FQNEAQ (reference sequence). This CDR3 is CASRPKGVYSYEQYF. CDR3 bases: TGTGCCAGCAGACCGAAAGGCGTATACTCCTACGAGCAGTACTTC.

The V and J genes are TRBV18 and TRBJ2-7; D may be TRBD2 (6 bases). V lost 0 bases, J lost 4 bases, and 13 bases lay in between. Germline V lookup: CDR1 KGHSH, CDR2 LQKENI. The CDR3 consists of 15 residues. CDR3 residues: CASSPPSSSVYEQYF. The DNA for the CDR3 is TGTGCCAGCTCACCACCGTCGTCTAGCGTTTACGAGCAGTACTTC. Supplemented by reference TRBV18 and TRBJ2-7, the full variable domain reads NAGVMQNPRHLVRRRGQEARLRCSPMKGHSHVYWYRQLPEEGLKFMVYLQKENIIDESGMPKERFSAEFPKEGPSILRIQQVVRGDSAAYFCASSPPSSSVYEQYFGPGTRLTVT.

The V gene is TRBV28, the J gene TRBJ1-1; maybe TRBD1 (5 bases). This CDR3 contains 15 residues. CDR1 and CDR2 from the germline V gene are MDHEN and SYDVKM. Deletions cut 3 bases from V and 1 base from J, with 12 bases between. This chain's CDR3 is CASSFWGSGNTEAFF. CDR3 DNA sequence: TGTGCCAGCAGTTTTTGGGGGTCGGGGAACACTGAAGCTTTCTTT.

The gene calls are TRBV6-6 and TRBJ2-7, with a tentative D call TRBD2 (7 bases). Germline loops: CDR1 MNHNY, CDR2 SVGAGI (reference sequence). V lost 8 bases and J 4 bases, leaving 18 bases between the germline ends. The length of the CDR3 is 14 residues. As DNA, the CDR3 is TGTGCCAGCTCAGATAGGGGGGGAATATACGAGCAGTACTTC. This codes for CASSDRGGIYEQYF.

The table lists this clone with a few counts. V is TRBV6-5 and J is TRBJ2-7; TRBD2 agrees at 7 bases. V lost 3 bases to trimming and J lost 3 bases; unmatched junction nucleotides: 8. Germline loops: CDR1 MNHEY, CDR2 SVGAGI. The CDR3 totals 15 residues. As DNA, the CDR3 is TGTGCCAGCAGTTATTTTTCGGCGGGAGACTACGAGCAGTACTTC. Protein product: CASSYFSAGDYEQYF.